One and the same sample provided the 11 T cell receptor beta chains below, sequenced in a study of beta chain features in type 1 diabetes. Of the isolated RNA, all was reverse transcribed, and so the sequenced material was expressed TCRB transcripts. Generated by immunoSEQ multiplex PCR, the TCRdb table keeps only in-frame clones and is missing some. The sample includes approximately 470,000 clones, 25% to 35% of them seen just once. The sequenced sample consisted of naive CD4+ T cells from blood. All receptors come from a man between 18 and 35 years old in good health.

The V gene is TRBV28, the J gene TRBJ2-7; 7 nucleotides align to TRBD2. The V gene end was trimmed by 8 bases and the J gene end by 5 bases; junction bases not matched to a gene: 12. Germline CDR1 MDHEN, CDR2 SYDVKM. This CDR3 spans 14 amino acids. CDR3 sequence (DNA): TGTGCCAGCTACTCGCGACGGGGAGGGAACGAGCAGTACTTC. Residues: CASYSRRGGNEQYF.

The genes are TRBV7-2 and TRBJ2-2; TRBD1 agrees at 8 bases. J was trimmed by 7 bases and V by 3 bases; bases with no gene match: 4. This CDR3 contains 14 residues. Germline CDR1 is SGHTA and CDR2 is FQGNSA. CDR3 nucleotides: TGTGCCAGCAGCTTCCAGGGGGCGGGCGGGGAGCTGTTTTTT. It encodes CASSFQGAGGELFF.

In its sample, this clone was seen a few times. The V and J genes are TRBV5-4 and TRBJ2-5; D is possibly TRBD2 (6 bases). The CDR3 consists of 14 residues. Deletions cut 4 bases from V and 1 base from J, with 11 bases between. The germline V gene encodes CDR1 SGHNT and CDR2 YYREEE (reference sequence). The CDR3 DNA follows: TGTGCCAGCAGCCCCTGGCGGGGCCAAGAGACCCAGTACTTC. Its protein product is CASSPWRGQETQYF.

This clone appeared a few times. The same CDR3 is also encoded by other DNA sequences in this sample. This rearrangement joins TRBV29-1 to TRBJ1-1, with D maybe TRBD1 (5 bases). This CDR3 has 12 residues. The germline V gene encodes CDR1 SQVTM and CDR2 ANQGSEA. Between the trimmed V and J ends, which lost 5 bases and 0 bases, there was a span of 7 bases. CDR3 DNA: TGCAGCGTTCGACAGATGAACACTGAAGCTTTCTTT. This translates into CSVRQMNTEAFF.

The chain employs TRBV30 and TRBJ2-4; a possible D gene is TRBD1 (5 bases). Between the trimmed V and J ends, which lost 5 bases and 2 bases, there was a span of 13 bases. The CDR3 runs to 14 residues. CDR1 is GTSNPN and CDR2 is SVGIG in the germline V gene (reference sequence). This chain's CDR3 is CAWEPPGPKNIQYF. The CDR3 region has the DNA TGTGCCTGGGAGCCTCCAGGGCCCAAAAACATTCAGTACTTC.

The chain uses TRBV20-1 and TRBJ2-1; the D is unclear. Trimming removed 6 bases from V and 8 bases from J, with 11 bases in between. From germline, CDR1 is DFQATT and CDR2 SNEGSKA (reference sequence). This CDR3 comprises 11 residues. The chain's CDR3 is CSATDPDEQFF. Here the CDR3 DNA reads TGCAGTGCCACCGATCCCGATGAGCAGTTCTTC.

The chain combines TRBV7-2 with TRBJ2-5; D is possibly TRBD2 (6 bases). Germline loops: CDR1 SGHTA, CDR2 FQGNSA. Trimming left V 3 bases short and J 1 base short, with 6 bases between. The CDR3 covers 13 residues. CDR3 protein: CASSLGGQETQYF. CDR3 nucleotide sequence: TGTGCCAGCAGCTTGGGGGGCCAAGAGACCCAGTACTTC.

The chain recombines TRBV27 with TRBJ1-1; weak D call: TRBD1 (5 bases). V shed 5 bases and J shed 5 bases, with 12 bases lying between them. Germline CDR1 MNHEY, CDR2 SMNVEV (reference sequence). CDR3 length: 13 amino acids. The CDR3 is CASSRWGKTEAFF. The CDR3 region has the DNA TGTGCCAGCAGTCGGTGGGGCAAAACTGAAGCTTTCTTT.

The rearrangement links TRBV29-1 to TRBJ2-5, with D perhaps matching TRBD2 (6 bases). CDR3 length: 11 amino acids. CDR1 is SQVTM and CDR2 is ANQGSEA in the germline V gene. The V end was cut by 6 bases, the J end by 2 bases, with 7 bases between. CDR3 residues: CSVGTQETQYF. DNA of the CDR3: TGCAGCGTCGGGACTCAAGAGACCCAGTACTTC.

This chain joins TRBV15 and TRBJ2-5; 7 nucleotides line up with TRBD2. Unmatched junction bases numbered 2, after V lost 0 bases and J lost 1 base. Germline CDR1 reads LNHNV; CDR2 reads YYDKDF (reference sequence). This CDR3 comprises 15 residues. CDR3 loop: CATSRDSGGQETQYF. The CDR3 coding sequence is TGTGCCACCAGCAGAGATTCGGGGGGCCAAGAGACCCAGTACTTC.

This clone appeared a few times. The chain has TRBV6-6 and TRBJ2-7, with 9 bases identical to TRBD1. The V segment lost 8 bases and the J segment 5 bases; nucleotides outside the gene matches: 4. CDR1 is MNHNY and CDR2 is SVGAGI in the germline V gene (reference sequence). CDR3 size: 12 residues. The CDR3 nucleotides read TGTGCCAGCCGGGACAGGGAACACGAGCAGTACTTC. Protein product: CASRDREHEQYF.